The 22 T cell receptor beta chains in this list originate from one sample, sequenced in a study of T cell responses to AZD1222 COVID-19 vaccine. Data came from immunoSEQ multiplex PCR; TCRdb stores just in-frame clones and leaves some out. The sample has some 180,000 clones; about 93% are singletons. The sequenced sample was peripheral blood, obtained 28 days after the second dose of the MenACWY control vaccine. Source of these receptors: an adult who received the MenACWY meningococcal vaccine as a control.

Concerning this clone: Its ends do not fully match the called genes, so a read error is possible. The V call is TRBV7-8, the J call TRBJ2-3; TRBD1 is a possible D gene (6 bases). The CDR3 consists of 16 residues. Germline V gene sequence: CDR1 SGHVS, CDR2 FQNEAQ. DNA for the CDR3: TGTGCCAGCAGTACCTCCGGGACATTCTCGGTAGATCCGCAGTATTTT. Its protein is CASSTSGTFSVDPQYF.

The chain joins TRBV19 to TRBJ2-2; 8 bases are a match to TRBD1. Germline CDR1 reads LNHDA; CDR2 reads SQIVND (reference sequence). The CDR3 runs 16 residues. Trimming took 5 bases from V and 5 from J; bases not matched to a gene: 10. The CDR3 DNA reads as TGTGCCAGTAGTTGGGACAGGCTCCCGGGGACCGGGGAGCTGTTTTTT. Translating gives CASSWDRLPGTGELFF.

This sequence joins TRBV7-2 and TRBJ1-5; weak D call: TRBD1 (5 bases). This CDR3 is built from 14 residues. Between the trimmed V and J ends, which lost 2 bases and 4 bases, there was a span of 9 bases. Germline CDR1 reads SGHTA; CDR2 reads FQGNSA. CDR3: CASSLNRNNQPQHF. The DNA for the CDR3 is TGTGCCAGCAGCTTAAACAGGAATAATCAGCCCCAGCATTTT.

The CDR3 reads CASSPGQGAGGYTF. The CDR3 DNA follows: TGTGCCAGCAGTCCTGGACAGGGGGCAGGTGGCTACACCTTC. The V call is TRBV6-5, the J call TRBJ1-2, with 11 nucleotides matching TRBD1. Germline V gene data show CDR1 as MNHEY and CDR2 as SVGAGI. This CDR3 region has 14 residues. V shed 5 bases, J shed 7 bases, and the junction held 6 bases outside the gene matches.

This clone was seen just once. The rearrangement links TRBV3-1 (or the pseudogene TRBV3-2) to TRBJ1-2; 10 bases are a match to TRBD1. Germline V gives CDR1 LGHDT, CDR2 YNNKEL (reference sequence). V gave up 9 bases and J gave up 2 bases; unmatched junction bases: 3. The CDR3 is 13 residues long. DNA for the CDR3: TGTGCCAGTGGACAGGGGGGGAACTATGGCTACACCTTC. As protein: CASGQGGNYGYTF.

The V and J genes are TRBV2 and TRBJ1-2, with D tentatively TRBD1 (5 bases). The CDR3 runs 13 residues. Germline V gene data show CDR1 as SNHLY and CDR2 as FYNNEI. Trimming pared 4 bases from V and 5 bases from J, leaving 11 bases between. CDR3 residues: CASSGQFGYGYTF. Here the CDR3 DNA reads TGTGCCAGCAGTGGACAGTTTGGATATGGCTACACCTTC.

V is TRBV5-1 and J is TRBJ2-6; the D gene is possibly TRBD1 (6 bases). This CDR3 has 17 residues. V was pared by 2 bases and J by 0 bases, with 12 bases between. Germline CDR1 is SGHRS and CDR2 is YFSETQ. The CDR3 region is CASSLWGQNSGANVLTF. In DNA form, the CDR3 reads TGCGCCAGCAGCTTATGGGGGCAGAACTCTGGGGCCAACGTCCTGACTTTC.

This sequence joins TRBV5-1 and TRBJ2-5, with D possibly TRBD2 on 6 matching bases. V was trimmed by 0 bases and J by 5 bases, leaving 14 bases between them. CDR1 and CDR2 (germline): SGHRS, YFSETQ. This CDR3 is built from 15 residues. CDR3 in DNA: TGCGCCAGCAGCTTGGCCCCTAGCGACAAGGAGACCCAGTACTTC. Translated: CASSLAPSDKETQYF.

The rearrangement uses TRBV3-1 (or the pseudogene TRBV3-2) and TRBJ1-1; D ambiguous. V dropped 2 bases and J dropped 5 bases, with 15 bases sitting between them. The length of the CDR3 is 15 residues. The germline gives CDR1 LGHDT, CDR2 YNNKEL (reference sequence). CDR3 sequence reads: CASSQHQGGSTEAFF. The CDR3 DNA reads as TGTGCCAGCAGCCAACACCAAGGAGGTAGTACTGAAGCTTTCTTT.

This chain links TRBV9 with TRBJ2-3; 12 bases are shared with TRBD2. The CDR3 covers 19 residues. Germline loops: CDR1 SGDLS, CDR2 YYNGEE. Trimming at V came to 0 bases and at J to 0 bases, leaving 8 bases not matched to a gene. The CDR3 protein is CASSVEASGGARSTDTQYF. The CDR3 region has the DNA TGTGCCAGCAGCGTAGAGGCTAGCGGGGGGGCTAGGAGCACAGATACGCAGTATTTT.

The chain carries TRBV7-8 and TRBJ1-3; 7 bases match TRBD1. This CDR3 comprises 16 residues. Per the germline V gene, CDR1 is SGHVS and CDR2 is FQNEAQ. Trimming at V came to 5 bases and at J to 4 bases, leaving 11 bases not matched to a gene. CDR3 amino acids: CASSTTTGSRGNTIYF. The CDR3 region has the DNA TGTGCCAGCAGCACGACGACAGGGAGTCGAGGAAACACCATATATTTT.

J is TRBJ1-2 and V is TRBV7-2; maybe TRBD1 (6 bases). The germline CDR1 and CDR2 sequences are SGHTA and FQGNSA. This CDR3 is built from 15 residues. The V gene lost 5 bases and the J gene lost 7 bases, with 20 bases spanning the gap. CDR3 sequence reads: CASSVNRAFRSGYTF. In DNA form, the CDR3 reads TGTGCCAGCAGCGTCAACAGGGCTTTTCGGTCTGGCTACACCTTC.

This chain's CDR3 is CAISRQGAQPQHF. Here the CDR3 DNA reads TGTGCCATCAGCAGACAGGGGGCGCAGCCCCAGCATTTT. The V gene is TRBV10-3, the J gene TRBJ1-5, with 10 positions matching TRBD1. The CDR3 consists of 13 residues. Germline-derived CDR1 and CDR2 are ENHRY and SYGVKD. Trimming at V came to 6 bases and at J to 7 bases, leaving 3 bases not matched to a gene.

The chain has TRBV7-2 and TRBJ1-1; 7 nucleotides line up with TRBD1. The CDR3 contains 15 residues. CDR1 and CDR2 (germline): SGHTA, FQGNSA. V trimming: 4 bases; J trimming: 4 bases; junction bases outside the gene matches: 9. CDR3 in amino acids: CASSSATGLITEAFF. The CDR3 bases are TGTGCCAGCAGCTCCGCGACAGGGTTGATCACTGAAGCTTTCTTT.

The gene calls are TRBV7-9 and TRBJ2-4; D is undetermined. V was cut by 5 bases and J by 5 bases, with 7 bases left in between. The CDR3 is 12 residues long. Germline V gives CDR1 SEHNR, CDR2 FQNEAQ (reference sequence). Here the CDR3 DNA reads TGTGCCAGCAGCCCGTGGGAAAACATTCAGTACTTC. The encoded protein is CASSPWENIQYF.

The chain employs TRBV7-9 and TRBJ2-2; 10 nucleotides align to TRBD1. The V gene's germline CDR1 is SEHNR and CDR2 FQNEAQ (reference sequence). Germline trimming cut 5 bases from V and 4 bases from J; bases unmatched to any gene: 4. The CDR3 is made up of 15 amino acids. The CDR3 spells CASSAGQGGTGELFF. CDR3 nucleotides: TGTGCCAGCAGCGCAGGACAGGGGGGCACCGGGGAGCTGTTTTTT.

Concerning this clone itself: Other DNA variants within this sample encode the same CDR3. The chain has TRBV19 and TRBJ1-2; D gene unclear. The germline CDR1 and CDR2 sequences are LNHDA and SQIVND (reference sequence). The CDR3 runs 13 residues. V lost 1 base, J lost 4 bases, and 7 bases lay in between. This CDR3 reads CASSIVSGYGYTF. The DNA for the CDR3 is TGTGCCAGTAGTATAGTTAGTGGCTATGGCTACACCTTC.

This clone was detected once. The genes are TRBV6-5 and TRBJ2-5; D may match TRBD1 or TRBD2 (6 bases each). Germline values: CDR1 MNHEY, CDR2 SVGAGI. V dropped 10 bases and J dropped 5 bases, with 17 bases sitting between them. The CDR3 sequence is 13 residues long. The CDR3: CATSRGGRETQYF. Here the CDR3 DNA reads TGTGCCACCAGCCGAGGGGGGAGGGAGACCCAGTACTTC.

The chain couples TRBV6-5 to TRBJ1-1; 7 bases line up with TRBD1. Germline assignment: CDR1 MNHEY and CDR2 SVGAGI. The CDR3 loop spans 13 amino acids. V was pared by 6 bases and J by 2 bases, with 3 bases of the junction left unmatched. In nucleotides, the CDR3 is TGTGCCAGCAGAAGGACAGGAAACACTGAAGCTTTCTTT. It specifies CASRRTGNTEAFF.

The gene calls are TRBV19 and TRBJ1-6; the D gene is possibly TRBD1 (5 bases). V lost 6 bases, J lost 8 bases, and 14 bases lay in between. Germline V gene sequence: CDR1 LNHDA, CDR2 SQIVND (reference sequence). The CDR3 spans 14 residues. The CDR3 protein is CASSLNQGYSPLHF. The CDR3 DNA reads as TGTGCCAGTAGCCTCAATCAGGGATATTCACCCCTCCACTTT.

The genes are TRBV3-1 (or the pseudogene TRBV3-2) and TRBJ2-3; 11 bases agree with TRBD2. Unmatched junction bases numbered 5, after V lost 4 bases and J lost 2 bases. Germline V gene sequence: CDR1 LGHDT, CDR2 YNNKEL (reference sequence). The CDR3 is made up of 16 amino acids. CDR3 sequence: CASSPWTSGPTDTQYF. In DNA, the CDR3 is TGTGCCAGCAGCCCATGGACTAGCGGGCCCACAGATACGCAGTATTTT.

The V and J genes are TRBV7-9 and TRBJ1-3, with D possibly matching TRBD1 (6 bases). The CDR3 loop spans 16 amino acids. Trimming removed 5 bases at V and 0 bases at J, with 14 bases between. Germline lookup yields CDR1 SEHNR and CDR2 FQNEAQ (reference sequence). The CDR3 DNA follows: TGTGCCAGCAGCATAAGTGACAGGCTCTCTGGAAACACCATATATTTT. This sequence encodes CASSISDRLSGNTIYF.